One sample yielded the 19 T cell receptor beta chains listed below, sequenced in a study of blood T cell repertoires in COVID-19. Assay used: immunoSEQ multiplex PCR; TCRdb lists only in-frame clones, some missing. The table has 60,000 to 85,000 clones, approximately 83% seen once. The sequenced material came from peripheral blood. These receptors came from a man older than 75 with acute or convalescent COVID-19.

V is TRBV28 and J is TRBJ1-2; 8 bases are shared with TRBD1. V lost 7 bases to trimming and J lost 8 bases; unmatched junction nucleotides: 12. This CDR3 contains 14 residues. Germline CDR1 MDHEN, CDR2 SYDVKM. CDR3 sequence (DNA): TGTGCCAGCACCAAAGCAGGGGGCCCTAGCGGCTACACCTTC. This encodes CASTKAGGPSGYTF.

The CDR3 DNA is TGTGCCTGGAATCGGGGGAACACTGAAGCTTTCTTT. It specifies CAWNRGNTEAFF. The chain combines TRBV30 with TRBJ1-1; no clear D gene. The V end was cut by 4 bases, the J end by 1 base, with 7 bases between. The CDR3 runs 12 residues. Germline values: CDR1 GTSNPN, CDR2 SVGIG (reference sequence).

Written as DNA, the CDR3 is TGTGCCAGCAGCGTCCAACAGGGAACTAATGAAAAACTGTTTTTT. This codes for CASSVQQGTNEKLFF. This chain links TRBV14 with TRBJ1-4; the D gene is possibly TRBD1 (6 bases). Germline V gene lookup returns CDR1 SGHDN and CDR2 FVKESK. Trimming stripped 5 bases from V and 1 base from J, with 11 bases between. The CDR3 has 15 amino acids.

This clone was seen only once. The V gene is TRBV28, the J gene TRBJ2-1; 12 bases align to TRBD2. Germline V gene lookup returns CDR1 MDHEN and CDR2 SYDVKM. The CDR3 is 16 amino acids. With V trimmed by 5 bases and J by 4 bases, 6 bases remained unmatched. In nucleotides, the CDR3 is TGTGCCAGCAGTCCTAGCGGGAGGGCCTTTTACAATGAGCAGTTCTTC. Its translation: CASSPSGRAFYNEQFF.

The chain is built from TRBV18 and TRBJ2-7, with 9 positions matching TRBD1. CDR1 is KGHSH, CDR2 LQKENI, per germline. The J segment lost 3 bases and the V segment lost 3 bases, leaving 6 bases of the junction unmatched. The CDR3 spans 15 residues. CDR3 sequence (DNA): TGTGCCAGCTCACCTGCGGACAGGGGAAACTACGAGCAGTACTTC. Its protein is CASSPADRGNYEQYF.

The chain links TRBV18 to TRBJ1-1; D is unresolved. The CDR3 contains 14 residues. Per the germline V gene, CDR1 is KGHSH and CDR2 is LQKENI. V was shortened by 2 bases and J by 3 bases, with 10 bases between the two germline ends. Written as DNA, the CDR3 is TGTGCCAGCTCACCATCGGGGTGGGACACTGAAGCTTTCTTT. Translated, it gives CASSPSGWDTEAFF.

This CDR3 is CASASGTASSTDTQYF. The CDR3 DNA is TGTGCCAGCGCCTCGGGAACAGCCTCTAGCACAGATACGCAGTATTTT. V usage is TRBV11-3 and J usage is TRBJ2-3, with D tentatively TRBD2 (5 bases). The CDR3 has 16 amino acids. Between the trimmed V and J ends, which lost 8 bases and 0 bases, there was a span of 18 bases. Per germline, CDR1 SGHNT and CDR2 YENEEA.

The chain recombines TRBV28 with TRBJ1-4, with a tentative D call TRBD1 (5 bases). The CDR3 is made up of 17 amino acids. The V gene's germline CDR1 is MDHEN and CDR2 SYDVKM. V gave up 3 bases and J gave up 0 bases, with 14 bases separating them. DNA for the CDR3: TGTGCCAGCAGTTTTCCCCTTGGGGGGACAACTAATGAAAAACTGTTTTTT. It specifies CASSFPLGGTTNEKLFF.

The chain employs TRBV7-2 and TRBJ1-3, with 8 bases that match TRBD1. J was trimmed by 1 base and V by 5 bases; bases with no gene match: 4. The CDR3 runs to 15 residues. CDR1 and CDR2 (germline): SGHTA, FQGNSA. CDR3: CASSIQGGSGNTIYF. The CDR3 bases are TGTGCCAGCAGCATACAGGGGGGATCTGGAAACACCATATATTTT.

This clone has a handful of counts. The CDR3 DNA is TGTGCCAGTAGCACCGTAGCGGGAGGGACCCAGTACTTC. Translation: CASSTVAGGTQYF. The rearrangement joins TRBV12-3 or TRBV12-4 to TRBJ2-5; 10 bases map to TRBD2. The CDR3 has 13 residues. V dropped 9 bases and J dropped 7; count of bases not matched to a gene: 8.

The V gene is TRBV25-1, the J gene TRBJ2-3, with D perhaps matching TRBD1 (5 bases). This CDR3 comprises 13 residues. Trimming left V 4 bases short and J 3 bases short, with 8 bases between. The germline CDR1 and CDR2 sequences are MGHDK and SYGVNS. CDR3 nucleotides: TGTGCCAGCAGTGGTTCAGGGACAGATACGCAGTATTTT. As protein: CASSGSGTDTQYF.

The V gene is TRBV2, the J gene TRBJ1-2, with D possibly being TRBD1 (6 bases). V was shortened by 6 bases and J by 4 bases, with 15 bases between the two germline ends. The CDR3 runs 14 residues. Germline V CDR1 and CDR2: SNHLY, FYNNEI. CDR3 amino acids: CASSRDRTSYGYTF. The CDR3 DNA sequence: TGTGCCAGCAGCCGCGACAGGACCAGCTATGGCTACACCTTC. Looking up the rest from reference TRBV2 and TRBJ1-2 gives the full variable domain: EPEVTQTPSHQVTQMGQEVILRCVPISNHLYFYWYRQILGQKVEFLVSFYNNEISEKSEIFDDQFSVERPDGSNFTLKIRSTKLEDSAMYFCASSRDRTSYGYTFGSGTRLTVV.

The CDR3 nucleotides are TGTGCCAGCAGCAAACACTACGAGCAGTACTTC. Translation gives CASSKHYEQYF. The chain links TRBV21-1 to TRBJ2-7; TRBD1, the table's D call, was not compared with the DNA. TRBV21-1 is a pseudogene. This CDR3 contains 11 residues.

V and J are TRBV5-1 and TRBJ2-7; D unresolved. From germline, CDR1 is SGHRS and CDR2 YFSETQ. Trimming pared 0 bases from V and 5 bases from J, leaving 18 bases between. The CDR3 contains 16 residues. For the CDR3, the DNA is TGCGCCAGCAGCTTGGGGTCCCCGGCCGGGTTCCACGAGCAGTACTTC. This gives the protein CASSLGSPAGFHEQYF.

V and J are TRBV7-2 and TRBJ1-6; possible D gene TRBD1, 6 bases. V dropped 4 bases and J dropped 2 bases, with 12 bases sitting between them. The CDR3 extends over 16 amino acids. Germline assignment: CDR1 SGHTA and CDR2 FQGNSA. CDR3 in DNA: TGTGCCAGCAGCTCAGAGGGACAAACCTATAATTCACCCCTCCACTTT. It codes for CASSSEGQTYNSPLHF.

The CDR3 loop reads CASSPGLAGARTDTQYF. The CDR3, as DNA: TGTGCCAGCAGCCCGGGACTAGCGGGGGCTCGAACAGATACGCAGTATTTT. The chain uses TRBV7-9 and TRBJ2-3; 14 positions agree with TRBD2. The CDR3 totals 17 residues. The V gene end was trimmed by 5 bases and the J gene end by 3 bases; junction bases not matched to a gene: 7. CDR1 is SEHNR and CDR2 is FQNEAQ in the germline V gene (reference sequence).

The genes are TRBV6-1 and TRBJ1-3; the D gene is possibly TRBD1 (5 bases). Trimming removed 3 bases at V and 0 bases at J, with 12 bases between. This CDR3 comprises 16 residues. CDR1 MNHNS and CDR2 SASEGT come from the germline V gene. The CDR3 sequence: CASSDRGTSSGNTIYF. The DNA for the CDR3 is TGTGCCAGCAGTGACCGCGGGACTTCCTCTGGAAACACCATATATTTT.

The rearrangement uses TRBV7-3 and TRBJ2-3; TRBD2 agrees at 9 bases. Germline assignment: CDR1 SGHTA and CDR2 FQGTGA. V lost 0 bases to trimming and J lost 2 bases; unmatched junction nucleotides: 9. The CDR3 has 18 residues. DNA of the CDR3: TGTGCCAGCAGCTTAACTCCCTTAGCGGGGGCCTACACAGATACGCAGTATTTT. Protein product: CASSLTPLAGAYTDTQYF. Filled out from reference TRBV7-3 and TRBJ2-3, the complete variable domain reads GAGVSQTPSNKVTEKGKYVELRCDPISGHTALYWYRQSLGQGPEFLIYFQGTGAADDSGLPNDRFFAVRPEGSVSTLKIQRTERGDSAVYLCASSLTPLAGAYTDTQYFGPGTRLTVL.

The chain has TRBV7-9 and TRBJ2-2, with D tentatively TRBD2 (5 bases). Deletions cut 5 bases from V and 1 base from J, with 11 bases between. The V gene's germline CDR1 is SEHNR and CDR2 FQNEAQ (reference sequence). This CDR3 has 15 amino acids. The chain's CDR3 is CASSPVRGNTGELFF. DNA for the CDR3: TGTGCCAGCAGCCCCGTCCGGGGGAACACCGGGGAGCTGTTTTTT.